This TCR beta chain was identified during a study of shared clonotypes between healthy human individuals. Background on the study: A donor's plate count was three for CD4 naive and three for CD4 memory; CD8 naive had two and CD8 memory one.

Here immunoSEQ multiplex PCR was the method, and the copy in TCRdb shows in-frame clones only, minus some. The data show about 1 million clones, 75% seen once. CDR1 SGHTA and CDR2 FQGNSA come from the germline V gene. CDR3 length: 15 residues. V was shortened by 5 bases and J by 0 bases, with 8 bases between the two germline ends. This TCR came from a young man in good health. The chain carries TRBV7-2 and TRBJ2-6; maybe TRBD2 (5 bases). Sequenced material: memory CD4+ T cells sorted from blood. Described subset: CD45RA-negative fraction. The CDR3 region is CASSLDYSGANVLTF. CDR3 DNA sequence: TGTGCCAGCAGCCTTGACTACTCTGGGGCCAACGTCCTGACTTTC.